The T cell receptor (beta chain) described here comes from a study of memory B cells and T cells in multiple sclerosis. V was shortened by 0 bases and J by 6 bases, with 4 bases between the two germline ends. The CDR3 contains 12 residues. The germline V gene encodes CDR1 SGHRS and CDR2 YFSETQ. Stimulus-free culture yielded autoproliferating CFSE-dim and non-proliferating CFSE-high T cells, each sequenced separately. 5x10^7 CFSE-labeled PBMCs were cultured less than 8 days unstimulated, then replicate wells were pooled. In the case of this clone: Its antigen is not identified.

TCRdb's table, derived via immunoSEQ multiplex PCR, lists solely in-frame clones and lacks some. The sample shows 46,000 or so clones, over 75% of them seen only once. The origin of this receptor is a human donor with multiple sclerosis. The specimen sequenced was PBMCs from blood kept in culture. The rearrangement links TRBV5-1 to TRBJ2-1; D is undetermined. CDR3 coding DNA: TGCGCCAGCAGCTTGGATCGCAATGAGCAGTTCTTC. This encodes CASSLDRNEQFF. Looking up the rest from reference TRBV5-1 and TRBJ2-1 gives the full variable domain: KAGVTQTPRYLIKTRGQQVTLSCSPISGHRSVSWYQQTPGQGLQFLFEYFSETQRNKGNFPGRFSGRQFSNSRSEMNVSTLELGDSALYLCASSLDRNEQFFGPGTRLTVL.